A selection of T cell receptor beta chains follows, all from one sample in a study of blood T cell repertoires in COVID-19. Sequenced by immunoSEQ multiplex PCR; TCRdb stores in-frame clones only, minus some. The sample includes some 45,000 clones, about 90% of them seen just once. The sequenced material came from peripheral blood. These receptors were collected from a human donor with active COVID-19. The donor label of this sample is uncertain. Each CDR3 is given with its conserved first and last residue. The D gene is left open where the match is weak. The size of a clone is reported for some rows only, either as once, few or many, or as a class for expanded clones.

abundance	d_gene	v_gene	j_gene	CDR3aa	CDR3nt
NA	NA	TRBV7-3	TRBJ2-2	CASSLISPGEAGELFF	TGTGCCAGCAGCTTAATCTCCCCGGGGGAAGCCGGGGAGCTGTTTTTT
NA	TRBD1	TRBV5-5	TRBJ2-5	CASSIYTGGGQETQYF	TGTGCCAGCAGCATTTACACAGGGGGCGGACAAGAGACCCAGTACTTC
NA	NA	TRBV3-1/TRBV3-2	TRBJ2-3	CASSQVDRSPDTQYF	TGTGCCAGCAGCCAAGTTGATCGGAGCCCAGATACGCAGTATTTT
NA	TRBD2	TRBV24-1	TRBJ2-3	CATSAGTRVPDTQYF	TGTGCCACCAGTGCCGGGACTAGGGTTCCGGATACGCAGTATTTT
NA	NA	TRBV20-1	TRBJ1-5	CSAGGTGNQPQHF	TGCAGTGCTGGTGGTACGGGCAATCAGCCCCAGCATTTT
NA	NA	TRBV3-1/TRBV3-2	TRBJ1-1	CASSQRSGGAEAFF	TGTGCCAGCAGCCAACGATCTGGGGGGGCTGAAGCTTTCTTT
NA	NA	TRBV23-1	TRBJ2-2	CASSPISGEAGELFF	TGCGCCAGCAGTCCAATTTCGGGGGAAGCCGGGGAGCTGTTTTTT
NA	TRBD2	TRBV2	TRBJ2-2	CASSLAGETGELFF	TGTGCCAGCAGCTTAGCGGGAGAGACCGGGGAGCTGTTTTTT
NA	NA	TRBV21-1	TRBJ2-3	CAIPRANTQYF	TGTGCTATCCCCAGGGCTAATACGCAGTATTTT
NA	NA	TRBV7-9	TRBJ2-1	CASILGEIGGSYNEQFF	TGTGCCAGCATCCTGGGGGAGATAGGGGGCTCCTACAATGAGCAGTTCTTC
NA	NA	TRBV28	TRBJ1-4	CASSTRARGTNEKLFF	TGTGCCAGCAGTACCCGGGCCCGGGGAACTAATGAAAAACTGTTTTTT
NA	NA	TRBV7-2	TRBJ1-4	CASSLDGKGVANEKLFF	TGTGCCAGCAGCCTCGACGGGAAGGGGGTCGCTAATGAAAAACTGTTTTTT
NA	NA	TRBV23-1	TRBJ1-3	CASKYRIRGSGNTIYF	TGCGCCAGCAAGTACAGAATCCGGGGCTCTGGAAACACCATATATTTT
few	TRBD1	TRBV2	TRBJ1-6	CASSGDRMNHSPLHF	TGTGCCAGCAGTGGGGACAGGATGAACCATTCACCCCTCCACTTT
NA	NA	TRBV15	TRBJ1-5	CATSRDWENQPQHF	TGTGCCACCAGCAGAGATTGGGAGAATCAGCCCCAGCATTTT
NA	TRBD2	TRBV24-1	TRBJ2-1	CATSDSLAGSYNEQFF	TGTGCCACCAGTGATTCGCTAGCGGGCTCCTACAATGAGCAGTTCTTC